This T cell receptor beta chain derives from a study of shared clonotypes between healthy human individuals. The CDR3 has 14 residues. Germline values: CDR1 MDHEN, CDR2 SYDVKM. The V and J ends lost 6 bases and 0 bases, in that order; junction bases with no gene match: 4. The assay was run at deep level. Genomic DNA of each subset was evenly split across several immunoSEQ plates. Data came from immunoSEQ multiplex PCR; TCRdb stores just in-frame clones and leaves some out. Counted here are roughly 700,000 clones, about 74% occurring once; the ten biggest clones make up 1.7%. The chain has TRBV28 and TRBJ1-2; 7 bases match TRBD1. Source material: memory CD4+ T cells sorted from blood. Regarding subset: CD45RA-negative fraction. This clonotype was obtained from a woman in her 30s in good health. CDR3 residues: CASSIGQANYGYTF. The CDR3 DNA sequence: TGTGCCAGCAGCATCGGACAGGCTAACTATGGCTACACCTTC.